This T cell receptor beta chain comes out of a study of radiotherapy plus CTLA-4 blockade in lung cancer. Trimming cost V 0 bases and J 2 bases, with 14 bases left between them. The germline V gene encodes CDR1 LGHNA and CDR2 YNFKEQ. This CDR3 spans 16 amino acids. Clones were sequenced by immunoSEQ multiplex PCR, and TCRdb holds only the in-frame ones, with some missing. The sample holds 35,000 to 50,000 clones; roughly 76% are singletons and the top ten take 3.5%. This sequence originates from a human donor with non-small cell lung cancer who had a complete response to radiotherapy plus ipilimumab. The chain is built from TRBV4-2 and TRBJ2-7; TRBD2 is a possible D gene (7 bases). This specimen consisted of peripheral blood, obtained from a patient treated with radiotherapy plus ipilimumab. This chain's CDR3 is CASSQELAGAPYEQYF. CDR3 coding DNA: TGTGCCAGCAGCCAAGAACTCGCGGGGGCGCCCTACGAGCAGTACTTC.